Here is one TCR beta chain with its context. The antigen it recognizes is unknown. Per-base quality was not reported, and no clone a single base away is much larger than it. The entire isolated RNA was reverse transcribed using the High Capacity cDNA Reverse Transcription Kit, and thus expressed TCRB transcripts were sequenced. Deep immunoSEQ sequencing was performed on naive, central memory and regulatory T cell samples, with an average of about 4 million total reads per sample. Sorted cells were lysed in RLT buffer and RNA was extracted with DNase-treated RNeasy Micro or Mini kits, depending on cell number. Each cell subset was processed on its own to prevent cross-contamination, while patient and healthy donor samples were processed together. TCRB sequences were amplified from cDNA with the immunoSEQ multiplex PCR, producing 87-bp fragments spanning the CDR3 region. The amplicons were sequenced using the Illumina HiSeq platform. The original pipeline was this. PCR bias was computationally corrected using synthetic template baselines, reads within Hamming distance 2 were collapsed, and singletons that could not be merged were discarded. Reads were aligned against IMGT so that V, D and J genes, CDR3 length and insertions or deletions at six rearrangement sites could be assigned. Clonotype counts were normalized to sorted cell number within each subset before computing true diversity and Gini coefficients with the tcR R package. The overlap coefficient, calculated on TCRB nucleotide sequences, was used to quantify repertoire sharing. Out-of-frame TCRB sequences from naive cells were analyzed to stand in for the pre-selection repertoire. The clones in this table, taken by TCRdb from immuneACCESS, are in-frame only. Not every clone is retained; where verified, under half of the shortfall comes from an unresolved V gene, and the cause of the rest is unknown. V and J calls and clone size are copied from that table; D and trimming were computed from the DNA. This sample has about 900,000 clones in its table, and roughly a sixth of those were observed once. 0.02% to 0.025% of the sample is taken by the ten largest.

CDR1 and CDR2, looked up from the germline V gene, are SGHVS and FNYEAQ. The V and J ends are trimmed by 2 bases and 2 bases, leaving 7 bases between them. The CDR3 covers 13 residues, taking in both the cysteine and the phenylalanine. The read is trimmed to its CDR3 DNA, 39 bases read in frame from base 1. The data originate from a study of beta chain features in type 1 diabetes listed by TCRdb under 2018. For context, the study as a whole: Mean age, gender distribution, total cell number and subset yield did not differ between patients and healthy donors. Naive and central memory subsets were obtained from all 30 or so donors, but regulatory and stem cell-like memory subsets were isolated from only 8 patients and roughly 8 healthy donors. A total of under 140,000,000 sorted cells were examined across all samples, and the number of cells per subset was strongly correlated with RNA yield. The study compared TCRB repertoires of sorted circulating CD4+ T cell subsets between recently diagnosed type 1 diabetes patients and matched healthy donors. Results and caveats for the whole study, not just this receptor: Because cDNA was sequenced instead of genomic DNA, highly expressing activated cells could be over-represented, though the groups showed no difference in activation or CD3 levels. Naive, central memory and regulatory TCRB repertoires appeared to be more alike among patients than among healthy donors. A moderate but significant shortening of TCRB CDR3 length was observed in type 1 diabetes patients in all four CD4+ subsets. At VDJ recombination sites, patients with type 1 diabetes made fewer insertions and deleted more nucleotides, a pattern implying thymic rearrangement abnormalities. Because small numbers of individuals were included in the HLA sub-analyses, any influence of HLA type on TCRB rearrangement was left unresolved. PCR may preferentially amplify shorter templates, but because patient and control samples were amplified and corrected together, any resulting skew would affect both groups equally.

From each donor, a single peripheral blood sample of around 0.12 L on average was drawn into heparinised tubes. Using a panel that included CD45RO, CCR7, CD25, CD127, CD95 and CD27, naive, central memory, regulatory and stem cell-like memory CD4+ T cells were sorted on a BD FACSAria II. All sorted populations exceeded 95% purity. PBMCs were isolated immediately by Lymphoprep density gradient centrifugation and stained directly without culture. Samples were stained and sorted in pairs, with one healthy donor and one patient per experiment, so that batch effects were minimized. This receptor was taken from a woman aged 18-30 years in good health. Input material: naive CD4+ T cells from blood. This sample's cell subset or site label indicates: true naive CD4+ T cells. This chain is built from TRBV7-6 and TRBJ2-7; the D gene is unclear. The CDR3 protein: CASSLNPTYEQYF. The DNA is TGTGCCAGCAGCTTAAATCCCACCTACGAGCAGTACTTC.